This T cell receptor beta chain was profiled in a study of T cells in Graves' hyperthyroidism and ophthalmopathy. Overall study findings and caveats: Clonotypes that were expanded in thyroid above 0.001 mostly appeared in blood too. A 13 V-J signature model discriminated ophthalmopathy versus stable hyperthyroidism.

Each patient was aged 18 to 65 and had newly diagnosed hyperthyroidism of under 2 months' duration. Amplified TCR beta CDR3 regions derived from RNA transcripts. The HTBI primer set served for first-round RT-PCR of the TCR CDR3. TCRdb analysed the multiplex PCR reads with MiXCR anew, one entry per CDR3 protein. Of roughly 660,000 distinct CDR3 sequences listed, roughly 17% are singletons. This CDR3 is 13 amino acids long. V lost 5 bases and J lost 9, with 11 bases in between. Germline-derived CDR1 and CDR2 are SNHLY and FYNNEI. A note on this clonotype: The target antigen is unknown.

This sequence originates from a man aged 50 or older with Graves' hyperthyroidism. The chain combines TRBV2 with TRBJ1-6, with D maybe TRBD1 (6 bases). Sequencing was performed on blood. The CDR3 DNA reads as TGTGCCAGCAGTCGGGACACCGCTTCACCCCTCCACTTT. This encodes CASSRDTASPLHF. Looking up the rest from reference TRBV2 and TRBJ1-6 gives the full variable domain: EPEVTQTPSHQVTQMGQEVILRCVPISNHLYFYWYRQILGQKVEFLVSFYNNEISEKSEIFDDQFSVERPDGSNFTLKIRSTKLEDSAMYFCASSRDTASPLHFGNGTRLTVT.